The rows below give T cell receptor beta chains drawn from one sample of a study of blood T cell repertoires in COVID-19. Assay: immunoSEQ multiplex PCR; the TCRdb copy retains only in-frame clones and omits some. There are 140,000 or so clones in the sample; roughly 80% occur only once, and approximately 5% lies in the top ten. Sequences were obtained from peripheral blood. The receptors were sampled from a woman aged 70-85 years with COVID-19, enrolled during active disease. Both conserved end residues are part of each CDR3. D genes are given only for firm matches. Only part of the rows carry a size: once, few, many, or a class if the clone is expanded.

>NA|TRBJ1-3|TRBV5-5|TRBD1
CASSLWDSSGNTIYF
TGTGCCAGCAGCCTGTGGGACAGCTCTGGAAACACCATATATTTT
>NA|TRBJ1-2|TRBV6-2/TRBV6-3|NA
CASSYSLGGYTF
TGTGCCAGCAGTTACTCCCTCGGTGGCTACACCTTC
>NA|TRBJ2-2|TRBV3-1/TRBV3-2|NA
CASSYAGNTGELFF
TGTGCCAGCAGCTACGCCGGGAACACCGGGGAGCTGTTTTTT
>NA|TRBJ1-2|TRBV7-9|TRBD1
CASRPQGADYGYTF
TGTGCCAGCAGACCACAGGGGGCCGACTATGGCTACACCTTC
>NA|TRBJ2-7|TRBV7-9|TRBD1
CASSSDRAPLEQYF
TGTGCCAGCAGCTCGGACAGGGCCCCTTTAGAGCAGTACTTC
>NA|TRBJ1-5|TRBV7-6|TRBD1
CASSLADRGSNQPQHF
TGTGCCAGCAGCTTAGCCGACAGGGGCAGCAATCAGCCCCAGCATTTT
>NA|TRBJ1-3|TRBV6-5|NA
CASSYSGESVNTIYF
TGTGCCAGCAGTTACTCCGGGGAGTCGGTAAACACCATATATTTT
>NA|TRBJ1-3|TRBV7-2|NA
CASSLPTKSSGNTIYF
TGTGCCAGCAGCTTACCTACGAAGAGCTCTGGAAACACCATATATTTT
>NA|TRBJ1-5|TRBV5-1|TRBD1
CASSLGPGQEGGGSNQPQHF
TGCGCCAGCAGCTTGGGACCGGGACAGGAGGGTGGGGGTAGCAATCAGCCCCAGCATTTT
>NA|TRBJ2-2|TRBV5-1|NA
CASSTGQNTGELFF
TGCGCCAGCAGCACGGGACAGAACACCGGGGAGCTGTTTTTT
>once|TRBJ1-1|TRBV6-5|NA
CASSYRQAGEAFF
TGTGCCAGCAGTTACCGGCAGGCTGGCGAAGCTTTCTTT
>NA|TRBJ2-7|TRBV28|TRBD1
CASRWTGGEQYF
TGTGCCAGCAGATGGACAGGGGGGGAGCAGTACTTC
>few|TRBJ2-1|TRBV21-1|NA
CASSSSGTASGEQFF
TGTGCCAGCAGCTCTTCCGGGACAGCCTCAGGTGAGCAGTTCTTC
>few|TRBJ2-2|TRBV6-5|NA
CASSYSLAGELFF
TGTGCCAGCAGTTACTCTCTCGCCGGGGAGCTGTTTTTT
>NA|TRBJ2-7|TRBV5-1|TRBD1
CASSLAAVVWTGEEQYF
TGCGCCAGCAGCTTGGCCGCTGTAGTCTGGACAGGGGAAGAGCAGTACTTC
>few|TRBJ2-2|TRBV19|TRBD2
CASSIGSGGNTGELFF
TGTGCCAGTAGTATCGGAAGCGGGGGAAACACCGGGGAGCTGTTTTTT
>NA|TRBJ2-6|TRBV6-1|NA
CASSEAPKVGRSSGANVLTF
TGTGCCAGCAGTGAAGCGCCGAAGGTAGGGAGGAGCTCTGGGGCCAACGTCCTGACTTTC
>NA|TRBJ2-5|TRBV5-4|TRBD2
CASGRRGVSETQYF
TGTGCCAGCGGGAGGCGGGGGGTGTCGGAGACCCAGTACTTC
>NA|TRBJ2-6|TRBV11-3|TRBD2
CASSVSGGSGANVLTF
TGTGCCAGCAGCGTTAGCGGGGGGTCTGGGGCCAACGTCCTGACTTTC
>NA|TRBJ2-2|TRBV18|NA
CASSPSDGAGAGELFF
TGTGCCAGCTCACCTTCGGACGGGGCAGGGGCCGGGGAGCTGTTTTTT
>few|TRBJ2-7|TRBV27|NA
CASRSGWRAVYEQYF
TGTGCCAGCAGGTCCGGTTGGCGGGCGGTCTACGAGCAGTACTTC
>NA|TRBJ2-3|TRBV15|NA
CATSGQWRGLSTDTQYF
TGTGCCACCAGCGGCCAGTGGCGGGGGCTGAGCACAGATACGCAGTATTTT
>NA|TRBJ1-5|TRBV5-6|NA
CASSRREDQPQHF
TGTGCCAGCAGCCGGAGGGAGGACCAGCCCCAGCATTTT
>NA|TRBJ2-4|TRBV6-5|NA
CASSSSGGSYGNIQYF
NA
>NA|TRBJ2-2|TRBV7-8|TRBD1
CASSPGQGIGELFF
TGTGCCAGCAGCCCAGGACAGGGGATCGGGGAGCTGTTTTTT
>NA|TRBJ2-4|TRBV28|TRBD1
CASSRQGANIQYF
TGTGCCAGCAGTAGACAGGGGGCGAACATTCAGTACTTC
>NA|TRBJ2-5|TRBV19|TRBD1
CASSQFGTGQETQYF
TGTGCCAGTAGCCAGTTCGGGACAGGCCAAGAGACCCAGTACTTC
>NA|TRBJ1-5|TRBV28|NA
CASNSGNQPQHF
TGTGCCAGCAATTCCGGCAATCAGCCCCAGCATTTT
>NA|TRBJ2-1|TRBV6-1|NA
CASSETLVPPYNEQFF
TGTGCCAGCAGTGAAACTCTGGTGCCCCCCTACAATGAGCAGTTCTTC
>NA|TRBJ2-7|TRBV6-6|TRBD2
CASSYLQAGDEQYF
TGTGCCAGCAGTTACCTACAGGCGGGGGACGAGCAGTACTTC
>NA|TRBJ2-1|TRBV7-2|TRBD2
CASSQGLAGGEYNEQFF
TGTGCCAGCAGCCAAGGACTAGCGGGGGGGGAATACAATGAGCAGTTCTTC
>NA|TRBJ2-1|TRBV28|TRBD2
CASSFFLSGGYNEQFF
TGTGCCAGCAGTTTCTTTCTCAGCGGGGGGTACAATGAGCAGTTCTTC
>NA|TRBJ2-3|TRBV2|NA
CASSGAPGLNTDTQYF
TGTGCCAGCAGTGGGGCCCCGGGATTGAACACAGATACGCAGTATTTT
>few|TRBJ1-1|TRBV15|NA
CATSRDFRGWNTEAFF
TGTGCCACCAGCAGAGATTTTAGGGGATGGAACACTGAAGCTTTCTTT
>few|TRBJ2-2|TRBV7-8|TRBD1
CASSTTPQGGTGELFF
TGTGCCAGCAGCACCACCCCACAGGGGGGCACCGGGGAGCTGTTTTTT
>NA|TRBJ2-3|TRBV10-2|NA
CATQGSTRDTDTQYF
TGCGCCACCCAAGGGAGTACTAGAGACACAGATACGCAGTATTTT
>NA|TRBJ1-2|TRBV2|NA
CASSVKENYGYTF
TGTGCCAGCAGTGTGAAGGAGAACTATGGCTACACCTTC
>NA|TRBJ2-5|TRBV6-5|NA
CASSLALKETQYF
TGTGCCAGCAGCCTAGCGCTCAAAGAGACCCAGTACTTC
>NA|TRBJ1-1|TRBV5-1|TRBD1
CASSLDTGANTEAFF
TGCGCCAGCAGCCTCGATACAGGGGCTAACACTGAAGCTTTCTTT
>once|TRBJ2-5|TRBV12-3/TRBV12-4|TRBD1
CASRMTGGETQYF
TGTGCCAGCAGGATGACAGGGGGAGAGACCCAGTACTTC
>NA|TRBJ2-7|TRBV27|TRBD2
CASSLTGLAGGPFDHEQYF
TGTGCCAGCAGTTTGACGGGACTAGCGGGGGGGCCATTCGACCACGAGCAGTACTTC
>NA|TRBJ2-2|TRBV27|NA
CASTMGGTGELFF
TGTGCCAGCACCATGGGGGGCACCGGGGAGCTGTTTTTT
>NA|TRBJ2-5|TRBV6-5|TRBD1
CASSLGQDRPETQYF
TGTGCCAGCAGTCTCGGACAGGACCGCCCAGAGACCCAGTACTTC
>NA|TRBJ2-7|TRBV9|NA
CASSGTPSPGHPYEQYF
TGTGCCAGCAGCGGAACCCCGAGTCCGGGACACCCCTACGAGCAGTACTTC
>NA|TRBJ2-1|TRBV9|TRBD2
CASSVAAGGYNEQFF
TGTGCCAGCAGCGTAGCAGCGGGGGGCTACAATGAGCAGTTCTTC
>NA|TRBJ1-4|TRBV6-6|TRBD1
CASTPDRELFF
TGTGCCAGCACCCCAGACAGGGAACTGTTTTTT
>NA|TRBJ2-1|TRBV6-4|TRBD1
CASSRTGKGSNEQFF
TGTGCCAGCAGTCGGACAGGGAAAGGTTCCAATGAGCAGTTCTTC
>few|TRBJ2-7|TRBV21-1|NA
CASSKSVSLIYEQYF
TGTGCCAGCAGCAAATCGGTATCGCTCATCTACGAGCAGTACTTC
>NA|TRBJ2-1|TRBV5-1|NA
CASSLGLPREQFF
TGCGCCAGCAGCTTGGGACTGCCAAGGGAGCAGTTCTTC
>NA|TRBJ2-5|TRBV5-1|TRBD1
CASEWDRGHQETQYF
TGCGCCAGCGAGTGGGACAGGGGTCACCAAGAGACCCAGTACTTC
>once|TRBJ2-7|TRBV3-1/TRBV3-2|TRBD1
CASSKRQGGEQYF
TGTGCCAGCAGCAAACGACAGGGCGGGGAGCAGTACTTC
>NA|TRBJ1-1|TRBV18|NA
CASSPGAETEAFF
TGTGCCAGCTCACCAGGGGCAGAGACTGAAGCTTTCTTT
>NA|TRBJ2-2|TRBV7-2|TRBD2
CASSKSGGPITGELFF
TGTGCCAGCAGCAAAAGCGGGGGCCCGATCACCGGGGAGCTGTTTTTT
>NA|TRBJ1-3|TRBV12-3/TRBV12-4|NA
CASQRGGNTIYF
TGTGCCAGCCAGAGAGGGGGAAACACCATATATTTT
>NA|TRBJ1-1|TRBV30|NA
CAWSVQRGTEAFF
TGTGCCTGGAGTGTACAAAGGGGGACGGAAGCTTTCTTT
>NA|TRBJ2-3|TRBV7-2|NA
CASSVGTDTQYF
TGTGCCAGCAGCGTCGGGACAGATACGCAGTATTTT